This T cell receptor (beta chain) was recorded in a study of shared clonotypes between healthy human individuals. Trimming cost V 7 bases and J 2 bases, with 18 bases left between them. Germline CDR1 LNHDA, CDR2 SQIVND (reference sequence). The CDR3 has 16 residues. Profiling relied on immunoSEQ multiplex PCR, and the TCRdb table lists in-frame clones only, not all of them. This table holds 2,500,000 or so clones, more than 90% found once. The rearrangement links TRBV19 to TRBJ1-3, with D maybe TRBD1 (5 bases). The sample consisted of naive CD4+ T cells sorted from blood. Sample subset: CD45RA+ positively selected. This TCR was recovered from a man younger than 35 in good health. The CDR3 protein is CASTTSGRQPGNTIYF. In DNA, the CDR3 is TGTGCCAGTACTACTAGCGGGAGACAGCCTGGAAACACCATATATTTT.